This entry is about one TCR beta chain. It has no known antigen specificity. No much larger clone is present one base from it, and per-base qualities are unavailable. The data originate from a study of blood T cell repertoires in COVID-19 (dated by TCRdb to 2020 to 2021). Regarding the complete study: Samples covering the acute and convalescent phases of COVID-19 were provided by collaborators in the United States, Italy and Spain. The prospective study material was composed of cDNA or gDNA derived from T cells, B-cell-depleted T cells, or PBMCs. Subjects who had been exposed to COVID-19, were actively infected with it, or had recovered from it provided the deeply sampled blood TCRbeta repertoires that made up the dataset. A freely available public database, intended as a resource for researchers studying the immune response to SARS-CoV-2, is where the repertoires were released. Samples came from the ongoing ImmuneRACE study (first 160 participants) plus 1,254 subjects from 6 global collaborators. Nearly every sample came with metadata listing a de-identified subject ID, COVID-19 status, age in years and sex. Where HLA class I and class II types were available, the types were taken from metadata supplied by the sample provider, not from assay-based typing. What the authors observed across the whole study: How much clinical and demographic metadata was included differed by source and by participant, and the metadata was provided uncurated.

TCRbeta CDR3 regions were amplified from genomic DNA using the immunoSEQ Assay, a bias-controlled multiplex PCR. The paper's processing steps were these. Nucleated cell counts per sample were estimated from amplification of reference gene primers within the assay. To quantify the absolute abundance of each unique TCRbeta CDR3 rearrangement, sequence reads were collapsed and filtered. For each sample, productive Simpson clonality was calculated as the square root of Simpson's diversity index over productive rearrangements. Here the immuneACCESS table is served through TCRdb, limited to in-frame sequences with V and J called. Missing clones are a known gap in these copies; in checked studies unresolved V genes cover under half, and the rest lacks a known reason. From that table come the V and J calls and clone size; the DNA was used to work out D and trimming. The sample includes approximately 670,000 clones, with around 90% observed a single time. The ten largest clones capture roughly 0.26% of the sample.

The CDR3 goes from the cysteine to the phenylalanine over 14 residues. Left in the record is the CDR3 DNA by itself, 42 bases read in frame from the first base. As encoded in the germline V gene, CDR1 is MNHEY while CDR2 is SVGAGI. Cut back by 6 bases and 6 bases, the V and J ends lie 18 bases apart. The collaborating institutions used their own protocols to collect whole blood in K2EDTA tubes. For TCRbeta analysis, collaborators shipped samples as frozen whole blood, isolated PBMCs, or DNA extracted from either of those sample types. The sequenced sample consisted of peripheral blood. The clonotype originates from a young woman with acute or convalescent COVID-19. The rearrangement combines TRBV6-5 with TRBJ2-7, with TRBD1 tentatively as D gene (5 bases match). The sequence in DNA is TGTGCCAGCAGACGGACGGACATTCTCTCCGAGCAGTACTTC. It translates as CASRRTDILSEQYF.